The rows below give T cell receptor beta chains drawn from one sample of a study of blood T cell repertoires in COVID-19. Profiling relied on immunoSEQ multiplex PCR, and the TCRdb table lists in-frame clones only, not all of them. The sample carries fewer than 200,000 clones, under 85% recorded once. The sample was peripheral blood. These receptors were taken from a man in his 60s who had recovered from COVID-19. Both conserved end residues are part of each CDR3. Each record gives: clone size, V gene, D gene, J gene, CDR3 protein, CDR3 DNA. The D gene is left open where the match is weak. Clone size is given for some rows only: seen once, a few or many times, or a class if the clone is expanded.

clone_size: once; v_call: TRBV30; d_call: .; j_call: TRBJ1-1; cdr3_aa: CAWSLRGRDTEAFF; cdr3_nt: TGTGCCTGGAGTCTCCGGGGGAGGGACACTGAAGCTTTCTTT
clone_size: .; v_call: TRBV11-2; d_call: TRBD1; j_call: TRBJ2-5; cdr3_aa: CASRLTGAKETQYF; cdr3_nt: TGTGCCAGCAGACTGACAGGGGCTAAAGAGACCCAGTACTTC
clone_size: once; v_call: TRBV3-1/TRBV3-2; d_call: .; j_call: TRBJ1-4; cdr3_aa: CASSPGGGLGEKLFF; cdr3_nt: TGTGCCAGCAGCCCGGGCGGGGGCTTGGGTGAAAAACTGTTTTTT
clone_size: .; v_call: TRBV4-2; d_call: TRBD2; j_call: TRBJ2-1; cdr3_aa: CASSRTGTSGGPPQKYNEQFF; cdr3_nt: TGTGCCAGCAGCCGCACCGGTACTAGCGGGGGGCCACCCCAGAAATACAATGAGCAGTTCTTC
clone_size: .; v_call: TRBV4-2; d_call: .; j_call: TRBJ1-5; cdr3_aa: CASSQPNGGGGNQPQHF; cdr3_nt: TGTGCCAGCAGCCAACCAAACGGTGGGGGGGGCAATCAGCCCCAGCATTTT
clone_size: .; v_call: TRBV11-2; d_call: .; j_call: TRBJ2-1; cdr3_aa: CASSLRVGGEDEQFF; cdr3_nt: TGTGCCAGCAGCTTAAGGGTTGGGGGCGAGGATGAGCAGTTCTTC
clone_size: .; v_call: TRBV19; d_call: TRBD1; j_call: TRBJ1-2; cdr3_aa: CASSLTSRGNYGYTF; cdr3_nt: TGTGCCAGTAGTCTAACCTCCAGGGGGAACTATGGCTACACCTTC
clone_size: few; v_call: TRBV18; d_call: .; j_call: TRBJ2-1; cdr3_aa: CASSPPQGSYNEQFF; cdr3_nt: TGTGCCAGCTCACCACCGCAGGGCTCCTACAATGAGCAGTTCTTC
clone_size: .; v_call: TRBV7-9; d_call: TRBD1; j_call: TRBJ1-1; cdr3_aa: CASSSGTGRSEAFF; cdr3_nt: TGTGCCAGCAGCTCTGGGACAGGGAGGTCTGAAGCTTTCTTT
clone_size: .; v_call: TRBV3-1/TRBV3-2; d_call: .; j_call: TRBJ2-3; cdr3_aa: CASRYGGNTDTQYF; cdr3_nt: TGTGCCAGCAGGTACGGGGGTAACACAGATACGCAGTATTTT
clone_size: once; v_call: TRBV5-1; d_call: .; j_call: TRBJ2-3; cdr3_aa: CASSLEVRRSTDTQYF; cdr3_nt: TGCGCCAGCAGCTTGGAGGTCAGGCGTAGCACAGATACGCAGTATTTT
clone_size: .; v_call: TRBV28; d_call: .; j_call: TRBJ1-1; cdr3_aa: CASSFLGGRTEAFF; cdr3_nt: TGTGCCAGCAGTTTTCTCGGGGGGAGAACTGAAGCTTTCTTT
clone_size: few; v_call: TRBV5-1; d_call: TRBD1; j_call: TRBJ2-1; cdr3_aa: CASSPRGREQFF; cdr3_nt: TGCGCCAGCAGCCCCAGGGGGCGGGAGCAGTTCTTC
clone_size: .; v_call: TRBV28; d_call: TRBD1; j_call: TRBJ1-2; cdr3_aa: CASSGQGMGDYGYTF; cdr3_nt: TGTGCCAGCAGCGGACAGGGCATGGGCGACTATGGCTACACCTTC
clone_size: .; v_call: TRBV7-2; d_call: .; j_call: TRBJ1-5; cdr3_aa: CASSLSVVNQPQHF; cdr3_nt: TGTGCCAGCAGCTTATCGGTGGTCAATCAGCCCCAGCATTTT
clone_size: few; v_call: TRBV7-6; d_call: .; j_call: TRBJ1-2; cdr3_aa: CASSSSQGSLRGYTF; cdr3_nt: TGTGCCAGCAGCTCGAGTCAGGGGTCCCTGAGGGGCTACACCTTC
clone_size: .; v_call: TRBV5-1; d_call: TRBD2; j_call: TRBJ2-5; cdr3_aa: CASSLEAGGPGTQYF; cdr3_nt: TGCGCCAGCAGCTTGGAAGCGGGGGGGCCGGGGACCCAGTACTTC
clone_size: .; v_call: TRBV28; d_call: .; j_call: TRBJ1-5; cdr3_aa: CASSLAGGNQPQHF; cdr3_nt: TGTGCCAGCAGTTTGGCAGGGGGCAATCAGCCCCAGCATTTT
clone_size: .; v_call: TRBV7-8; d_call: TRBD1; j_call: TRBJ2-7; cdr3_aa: CASSPRQGAGYEQYF; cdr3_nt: TGTGCCAGCAGCCCCAGACAGGGGGCGGGGTACGAGCAGTACTTC
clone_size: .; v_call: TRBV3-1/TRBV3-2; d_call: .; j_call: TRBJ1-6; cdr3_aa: CASAGRYNSPLHF; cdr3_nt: TGTGCCAGCGCGGGAAGGTATAATTCACCCCTCCACTTT
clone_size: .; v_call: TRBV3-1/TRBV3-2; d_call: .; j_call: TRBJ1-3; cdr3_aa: CASSQDSRGGNTIYF; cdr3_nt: TGTGCCAGCAGCCAAGATAGCAGGGGTGGAAACACCATATATTTT
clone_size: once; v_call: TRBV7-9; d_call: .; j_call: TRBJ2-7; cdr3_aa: CASSSIGEQYF; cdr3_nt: TGTGCCAGCAGCTCTATTGGCGAGCAGTACTTC
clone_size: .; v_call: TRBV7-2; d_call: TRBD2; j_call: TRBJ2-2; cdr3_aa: CASSLDLAANTGELFF; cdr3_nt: TGTGCCAGCAGCTTGGACCTAGCGGCGAACACCGGGGAGCTGTTTTTT
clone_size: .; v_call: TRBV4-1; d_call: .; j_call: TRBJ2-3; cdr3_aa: CASRPPGGTDTQYF; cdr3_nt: TGCGCCAGCCGACCGCCGGGGGGCACAGATACGCAGTATTTT
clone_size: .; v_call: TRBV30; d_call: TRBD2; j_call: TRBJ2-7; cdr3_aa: CAGTAGLAGGYEQYF; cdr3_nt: TGTGCCGGAACCGCGGGACTAGCGGGGGGGTACGAGCAGTACTTC
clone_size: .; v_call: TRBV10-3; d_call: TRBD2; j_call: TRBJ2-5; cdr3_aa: CAISSGGAMETQYF; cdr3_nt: TGTGCCATCAGCAGCGGGGGGGCGATGGAGACCCAGTACTTC
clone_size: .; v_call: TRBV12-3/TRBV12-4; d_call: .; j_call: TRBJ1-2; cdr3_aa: CASTRDSEYGYTF; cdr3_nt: TGTGCCAGCACCCGGGACTCGGAATATGGCTACACCTTC
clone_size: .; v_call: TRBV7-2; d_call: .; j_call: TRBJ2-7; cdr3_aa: CASSLLGGGDYEQYF; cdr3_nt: TGTGCCAGCAGCTTACTGGGCGGCGGGGACTACGAGCAGTACTTC
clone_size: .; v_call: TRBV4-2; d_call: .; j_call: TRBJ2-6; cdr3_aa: CASSQDSGVSGRANVLTF; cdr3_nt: TGTGCCAGCAGCCAAGACTCGGGAGTCTCTGGACGGGCCAACGTCCTGACTTTC
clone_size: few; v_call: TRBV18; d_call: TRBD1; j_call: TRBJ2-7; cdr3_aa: CASSRGQADYEQYF; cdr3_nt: TGTGCCAGCTCCCGCGGACAGGCGGACTACGAGCAGTACTTC
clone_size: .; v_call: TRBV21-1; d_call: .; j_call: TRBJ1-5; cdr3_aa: CASSNRRGADNQPQHF; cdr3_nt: TGTGCCAGCAGCAATAGGAGGGGAGCAGATAATCAGCCCCAGCATTTT
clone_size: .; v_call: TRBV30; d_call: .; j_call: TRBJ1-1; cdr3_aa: CAYQTGSVNTEAFF; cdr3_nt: TGTGCCTACCAAACAGGGTCCGTGAACACTGAAGCTTTCTTT
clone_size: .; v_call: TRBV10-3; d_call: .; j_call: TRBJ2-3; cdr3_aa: CATAPGVFTDTQYF; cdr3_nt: TGTGCCACCGCCCCCGGGGTGTTCACAGATACGCAGTATTTT
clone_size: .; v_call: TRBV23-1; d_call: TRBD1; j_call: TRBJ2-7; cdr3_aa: CASSQSWGQVLGYF; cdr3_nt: TGCGCCAGCAGTCAATCGTGGGGACAGGTCCTTGGGTACTTC
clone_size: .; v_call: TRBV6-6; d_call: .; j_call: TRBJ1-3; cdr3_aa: CASSSDTTWNGNTIYF; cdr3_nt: TGTGCCAGCAGTTCTGACACGACCTGGAATGGAAACACCATATATTTT
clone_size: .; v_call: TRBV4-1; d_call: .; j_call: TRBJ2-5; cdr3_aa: CASSQDAQKETQYF; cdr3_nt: TGCGCCAGCAGCCAAGATGCACAGAAAGAGACCCAGTACTTC
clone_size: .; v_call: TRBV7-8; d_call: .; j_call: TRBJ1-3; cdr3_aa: CASSLATGTNTIYF; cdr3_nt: TGTGCCAGCAGCTTAGCAACAGGGACAAACACCATATATTTT